This note documents a single T cell receptor (beta chain) sequence. How the authors handled the data: Scientists estimated how many nucleated cells there were by amplifying reference gene primers. Produced via immunoSEQ multiplex PCR; TCRdb's table is partial and in-frame only. Clonal size and the V and J genes are those of that table, whereas D and trimming came from the DNA. The sample records some 35,000 clones, about 88% being singletons. The sample originates from a study of blood T cell repertoires in COVID-19. For the study at large: PBMCs, B-cell-depleted T cells, or T cells provided the cDNA or gDNA that made up the material.

The germline V gene encodes CDR1 LGHDT and CDR2 YNNKEL (reference sequence). This CDR3 has 15 residues. V shed 0 bases and J shed 3 bases, with 10 bases lying between them. The chain joins TRBV3-1 (or the pseudogene TRBV3-2) to TRBJ2-3; TRBD2 is a possible D gene (7 bases). The origin of this receptor is a man in his 70s with acute or convalescent COVID-19. Sequenced: peripheral blood. CDR3 loop: CASSQEGGATDTQYF. The CDR3 DNA reads as TGTGCCAGCAGCCAAGAAGGGGGGGCAACAGATACGCAGTATTTT.